The sequence of this T cell receptor beta chain was determined in a study of T cell clones after liver transplantation. Study-wide background: Samples came from ITN030ST, which attempted immunosuppression withdrawal within 2 years of liver transplantation. Study-wide results and caveats: A significant post-transplant drop in circulating graft-donor-reactive CD4 TCRbeta sequences occurred in most of the 8 subjects.

Thawed unstimulated PBMCs were FACS-sorted by CD3, CD4 and CD8 into two populations. Per the germline V gene, CDR1 is SGHDN and CDR2 is FVKESK. V lost 1 base, J lost 1 base, and 10 bases stayed unmatched. The CDR3 sequence is 17 residues long. Points on this clone: Its specificity is unknown.

Here immunoSEQ multiplex PCR was the method, and the copy in TCRdb shows in-frame clones only, minus some. This sample yields around 19,000 clones, of which 75% to 80% are seen a single time; around a third belongs to the top ten. The sequenced sample was CD8+ T cells from blood, obtained approximately 54 months after liver transplant. The V and J genes are TRBV14 and TRBJ2-7; 7 nucleotides match TRBD2. The clonotype was recovered from a human patient who received a liver transplant. Some T cells may have originated in the graft donor. The CDR3 DNA reads as TGTGCCAGCAGCCAAGTTGAGCGGGGACGGAATTCCTACGAGCAGTACTTC. Its protein is CASSQVERGRNSYEQYF.